This is a list of T cell receptor beta chains from one sample in a study of technical replicates of blood from a few donors. Generated by immunoSEQ multiplex PCR, the TCRdb table keeps only in-frame clones and is missing some. The sample includes under 85,000 clones, 91% of them seen just once. The material sequenced was T cells isolated from PBMCs. The receptors originated from a human donor in good health. Some clones in this sample may be carry-over from other donors' samples. The CDR3 runs from the conserved cysteine through the conserved F or W. D genes are given only for firm matches. A row's size may be missing; if present it is once, few, many or a size class.

>TRBV7-8|TRBJ2-5|.|TRBD2
CASDPGTSGRAWGETQYF
TGTGCCAGCGACCCTGGGACTAGCGGGAGGGCCTGGGGAGAGACCCAGTACTTC
>TRBV6-5|TRBJ2-3|.|TRBD2
CASRGLAGHTDTQYF
TGTGCCAGCAGGGGACTAGCGGGACACACAGATACGCAGTATTTT
>TRBV7-9|TRBJ1-5|.|.
CASSPRDSNQPQHF
TGTGCCAGCAGCCCCCGGGATAGCAATCAGCCCCAGCATTTT
>TRBV9|TRBJ2-1|.|TRBD2
CASSVDSWGGYNEQFF
TGTGCCAGCAGCGTAGATTCTTGGGGGGGCTACAATGAGCAGTTCTTC
>TRBV5-1|TRBJ1-1|.|TRBD1
CASSFNDRGRAFF
TGCGCCAGCAGCTTTAATGACAGGGGGCGAGCTTTCTTT
>TRBV27|TRBJ2-1|.|.
CASRETAYNEQFF
TGTGCCAGCAGGGAGACCGCCTACAATGAGCAGTTCTTC
>TRBV6-5|TRBJ2-7|once|TRBD1
CASSYWGQGNGEQYF
TGTGCCAGCAGTTACTGGGGACAGGGGAACGGCGAGCAGTACTTC
>TRBV28|TRBJ1-1|.|TRBD1
CASSSFRTGTTEAFF
TGTGCCAGCAGTTCATTCCGGACAGGGACTACTGAAGCTTTCTTT
>TRBV25-1|TRBJ2-1|.|TRBD2
CASSDTASGPYNEQFF
TGTGCCAGCAGTGATACGGCTAGCGGGCCGTACAATGAGCAGTTCTTC
>TRBV27|TRBJ2-7|once|.
CASSSPNKPTSSYEQYF
TGTGCCAGCAGTTCCCCTAATAAACCTACTAGCTCCTACGAGCAGTACTTC
>TRBV5-1|TRBJ2-3|.|TRBD2
CASSLDTSGSSTDTQYF
TGCGCCAGCAGCTTGGATACTAGCGGGAGTAGCACAGATACGCAGTATTTT
>TRBV2|TRBJ2-1|few|.
CASGAPRGNEQFF
TGTGCCAGCGGGGCGCCCCGAGGCAATGAGCAGTTCTTC
>TRBV5-5|TRBJ2-7|.|TRBD1
CASSRQGEHNEQYF
TGTGCCAGCAGCCGACAGGGAGAACACAACGAGCAGTACTTC
>TRBV7-2|TRBJ1-5|.|.
CASSLVFSVNQPQHF
TGTGCCAGCAGCTTAGTCTTCAGTGTTAATCAGCCCCAGCATTTT
>TRBV11-3|TRBJ1-3|.|.
CASSISSGNTIYF
TGTGCCAGCAGCATTAGCTCTGGAAACACCATATATTTT
>TRBV2|TRBJ1-2|.|TRBD1
CASSEARGRYGYTF
TGTGCCAGCAGTGAAGCGAGGGGGCGCTATGGCTACACCTTC
>TRBV4-3|TRBJ2-7|.|TRBD2
CASSQRTSGSSEQYF
TGCGCCAGCAGCCAAAGGACTAGCGGATCTAGCGAGCAGTACTTC
>TRBV18|TRBJ2-7|.|.
CASSPSGTSYEQYF
TGTGCCAGCTCACCGTCCGGGACATCCTACGAGCAGTACTTC
>TRBV9|TRBJ1-1|.|TRBD1
CASSEYVIRGPVDTEAFF
TGTGCCAGCAGCGAATATGTAATTAGGGGGCCGGTGGACACTGAAGCTTTCTTT
>TRBV2|TRBJ2-3|.|.
CASSAGTNTQYF
TGTGCCAGCAGTGCGGGTACGAATACGCAGTATTTT
>TRBV27|TRBJ1-2|.|TRBD1
CASSLGQALLGGYTF
TGTGCCAGCAGTTTGGGACAGGCTCTTCTGGGGGGCTACACCTTC
>TRBV7-7|TRBJ2-3|.|TRBD1
CASSLGGQGTDTQYF
TGTGCCAGCAGCTTAGGCGGACAGGGAACAGATACGCAGTATTTT
>TRBV18|TRBJ2-6|.|.
CASLGKSGANVLTF
TGTGCCAGCCTCGGGAAATCAGGGGCCAACGTCCTGACTTTC
>TRBV19|TRBJ1-5|.|.
CASSMEDSNNQPQHF
TGTGCCAGTAGTATGGAGGACAGCAATAATCAGCCCCAGCATTTT
>TRBV29-1|TRBJ2-7|.|TRBD1
CSVVVGQGGDEQYF
TGCAGCGTTGTAGTGGGACAGGGTGGGGACGAGCAGTACTTC
>TRBV18|TRBJ2-3|.|TRBD1
CASSPFVVWQGEDDSTDTQYF
TGTGCCAGCTCACCATTCGTCGTGTGGCAGGGGGAAGATGATAGCACAGATACGCAGTATTTT
>TRBV9|TRBJ1-3|.|.
CASSPQGEVDAGNTIYF
TGTGCCAGCAGCCCCCAAGGGGAGGTGGACGCAGGAAACACCATATATTTT
>TRBV28|TRBJ2-1|.|.
CASSLSVSSYNEQFF
TGTGCCAGCAGTTTAAGTGTCAGCTCCTACAATGAGCAGTTCTTC
>TRBV10-1|TRBJ2-1|.|.
CASSESGGSYNEQFF
TGCGCCAGCAGTGAGTCAGGCGGTTCCTACAATGAGCAGTTCTTC